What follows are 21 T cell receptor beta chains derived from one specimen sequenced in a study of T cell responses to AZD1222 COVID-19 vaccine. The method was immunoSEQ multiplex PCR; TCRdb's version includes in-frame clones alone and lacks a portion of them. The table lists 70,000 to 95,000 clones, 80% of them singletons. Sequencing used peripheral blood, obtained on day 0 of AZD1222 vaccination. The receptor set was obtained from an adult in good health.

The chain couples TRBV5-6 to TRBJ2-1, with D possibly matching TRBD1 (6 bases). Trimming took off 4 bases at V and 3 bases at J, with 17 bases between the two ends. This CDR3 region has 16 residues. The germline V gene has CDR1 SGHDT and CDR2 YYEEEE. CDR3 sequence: CASSRGWATGYNEQFF. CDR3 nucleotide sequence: TGTGCCAGCAGCCGGGGCTGGGCGACAGGCTACAATGAGCAGTTCTTC.

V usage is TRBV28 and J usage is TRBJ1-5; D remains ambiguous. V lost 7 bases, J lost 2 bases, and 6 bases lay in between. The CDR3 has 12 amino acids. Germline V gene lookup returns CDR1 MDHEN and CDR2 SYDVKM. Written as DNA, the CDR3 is TGTGCCAGCATAGACGGCAATCAGCCCCAGCATTTT. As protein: CASIDGNQPQHF. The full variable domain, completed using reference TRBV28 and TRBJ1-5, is DVKVTQSSRYLVKRTGEKVFLECVQDMDHENMFWYRQDPGLGLRLIYFSYDVKMKEKGDIPEGYSVSREKKERFSLILESASTNQTSMYLCASIDGNQPQHFGDGTRLSIL.

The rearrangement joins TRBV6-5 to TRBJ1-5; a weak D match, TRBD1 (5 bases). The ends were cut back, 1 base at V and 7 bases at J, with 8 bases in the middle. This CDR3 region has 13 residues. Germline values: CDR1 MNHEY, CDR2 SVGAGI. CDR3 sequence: CASSYFRGQPQHF. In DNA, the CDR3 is TGTGCCAGCAGTTACTTCCGGGGGCAGCCCCAGCATTTT.

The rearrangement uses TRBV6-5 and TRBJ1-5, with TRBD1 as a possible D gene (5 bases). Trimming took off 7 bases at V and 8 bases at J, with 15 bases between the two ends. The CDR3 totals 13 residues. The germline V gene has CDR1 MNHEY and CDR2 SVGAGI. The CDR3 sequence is CASKVGGIKPQHF. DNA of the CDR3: TGTGCCAGCAAAGTGGGGGGGATTAAGCCCCAGCATTTT.

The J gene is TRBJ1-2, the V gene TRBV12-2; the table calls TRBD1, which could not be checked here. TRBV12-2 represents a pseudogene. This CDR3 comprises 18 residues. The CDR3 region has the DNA TGTGCAAGTTGCTTAGCGCGGGACAGGACTTATTTTAACTATGGCTACACCTTC. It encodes CASCLARDRTYFNYGYTF.

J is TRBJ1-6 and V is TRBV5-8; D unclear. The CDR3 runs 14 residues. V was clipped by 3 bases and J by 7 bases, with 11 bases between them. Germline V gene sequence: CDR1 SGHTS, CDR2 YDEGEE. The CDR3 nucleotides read TGTGCCAGCAGCTCCGGTGTTATAAATTCACCCCTCCACTTT. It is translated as CASSSGVINSPLHF.

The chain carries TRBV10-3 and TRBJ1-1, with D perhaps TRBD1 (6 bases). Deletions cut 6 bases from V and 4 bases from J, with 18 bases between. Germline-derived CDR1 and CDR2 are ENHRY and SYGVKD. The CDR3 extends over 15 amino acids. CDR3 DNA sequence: TGTGCCATCAGGGACAGAGGCCAAGGGAGCACTGAAGCTTTCTTT. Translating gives CAIRDRGQGSTEAFF.

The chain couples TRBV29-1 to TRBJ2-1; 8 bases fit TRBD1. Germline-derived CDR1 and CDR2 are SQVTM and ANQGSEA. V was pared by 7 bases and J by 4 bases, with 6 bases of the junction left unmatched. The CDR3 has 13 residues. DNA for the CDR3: TGCAGCGCCGGGACAGGCGTTTACAATGAGCAGTTCTTC. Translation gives CSAGTGVYNEQFF.

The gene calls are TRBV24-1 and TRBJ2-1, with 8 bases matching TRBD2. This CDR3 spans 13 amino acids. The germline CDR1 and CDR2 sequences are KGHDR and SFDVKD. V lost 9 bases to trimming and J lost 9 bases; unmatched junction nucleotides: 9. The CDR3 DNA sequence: TGTGCCACCTCTTCCGGGGGGGTGGGTGAGCAGTTCTTC. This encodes CATSSGGVGEQFF.

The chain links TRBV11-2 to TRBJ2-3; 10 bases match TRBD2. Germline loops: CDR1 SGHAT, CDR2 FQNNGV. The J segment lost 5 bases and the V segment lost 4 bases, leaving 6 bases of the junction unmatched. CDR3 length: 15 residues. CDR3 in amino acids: CASSSLGLAEDTQYF. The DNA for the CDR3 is TGTGCCAGCAGCTCCCTAGGACTAGCGGAAGATACGCAGTATTTT.

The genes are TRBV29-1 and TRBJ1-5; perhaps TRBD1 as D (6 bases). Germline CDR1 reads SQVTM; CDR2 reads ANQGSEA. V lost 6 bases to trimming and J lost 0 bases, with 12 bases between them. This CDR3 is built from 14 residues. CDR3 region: CSVTTGNSNQPQHF. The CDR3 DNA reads TGCAGCGTCACGACAGGCAATAGCAATCAGCCCCAGCATTTT.

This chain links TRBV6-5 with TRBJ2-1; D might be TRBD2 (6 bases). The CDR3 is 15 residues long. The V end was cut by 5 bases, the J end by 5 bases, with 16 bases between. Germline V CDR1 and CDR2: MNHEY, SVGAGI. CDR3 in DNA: TGTGCCAGCAGTACGGGACTCCAGCCTAACAATGAGCAGTTCTTC. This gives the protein CASSTGLQPNNEQFF.

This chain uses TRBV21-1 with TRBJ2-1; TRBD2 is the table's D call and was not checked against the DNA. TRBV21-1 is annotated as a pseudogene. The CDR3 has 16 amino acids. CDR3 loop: CASSIPAYLGGNEQFF. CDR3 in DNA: TGTGCCAGCAGCATTCCCGCATACTTGGGGGGGAATGAGCAGTTCTTC.

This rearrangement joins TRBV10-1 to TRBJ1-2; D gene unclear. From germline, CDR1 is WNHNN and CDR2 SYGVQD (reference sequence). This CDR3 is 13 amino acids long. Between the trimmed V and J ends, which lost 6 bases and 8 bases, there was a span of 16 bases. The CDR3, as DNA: TGCGCCAGCAGCAGAGGTGGGTCGTACGGCTACACCTTC. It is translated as CASSRGGSYGYTF.

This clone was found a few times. DNA for the CDR3: TGTGCCAGCAGTCCAGCGGGGACAGGGGGAGAAAAACTGTTTTTT. It translates to CASSPAGTGGEKLFF. The chain recombines TRBV2 with TRBJ1-4; 11 bases fit TRBD1. Per germline, CDR1 SNHLY and CDR2 FYNNEI. Trimming removed 5 bases from V and 8 bases from J; junction bases left unmatched: 7. This CDR3 is 15 amino acids long.

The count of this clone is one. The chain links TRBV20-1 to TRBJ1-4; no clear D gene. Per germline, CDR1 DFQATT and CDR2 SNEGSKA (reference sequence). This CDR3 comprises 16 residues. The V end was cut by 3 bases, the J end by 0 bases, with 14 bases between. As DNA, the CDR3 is TGCAGTGCTAGTAAGGCGGATGGGGCAACTAATGAAAAACTGTTTTTT. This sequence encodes CSASKADGATNEKLFF.

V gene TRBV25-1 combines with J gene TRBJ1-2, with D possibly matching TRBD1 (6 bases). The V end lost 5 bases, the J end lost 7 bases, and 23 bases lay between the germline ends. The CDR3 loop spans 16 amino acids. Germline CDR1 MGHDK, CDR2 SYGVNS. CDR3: CASSPATYGGMGGYTF. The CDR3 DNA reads TGTGCCAGCAGTCCCGCGACCTACGGGGGCATGGGTGGCTACACCTTC.

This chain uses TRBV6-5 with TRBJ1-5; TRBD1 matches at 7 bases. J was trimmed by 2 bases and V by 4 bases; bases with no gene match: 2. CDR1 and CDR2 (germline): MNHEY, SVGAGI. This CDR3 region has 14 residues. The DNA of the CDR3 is TGTGCCAGCAGTTTAACAGGGGGCAATCAGCCCCAGCATTTT. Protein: CASSLTGGNQPQHF.

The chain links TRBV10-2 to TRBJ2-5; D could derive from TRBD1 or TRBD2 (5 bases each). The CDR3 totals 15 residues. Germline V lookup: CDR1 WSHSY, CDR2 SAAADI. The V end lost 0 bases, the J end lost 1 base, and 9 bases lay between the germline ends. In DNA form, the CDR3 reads TGCGCCAGCAGTGAGTCAGGGACGCCCCAAGAGACCCAGTACTTC. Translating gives CASSESGTPQETQYF.

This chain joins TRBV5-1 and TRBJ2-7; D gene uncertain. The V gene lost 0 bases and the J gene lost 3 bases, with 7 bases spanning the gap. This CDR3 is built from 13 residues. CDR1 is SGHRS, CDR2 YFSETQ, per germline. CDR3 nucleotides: TGCGCCAGCAGCTTGGTGGCAGGCTACGAGCAGTACTTC. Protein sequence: CASSLVAGYEQYF. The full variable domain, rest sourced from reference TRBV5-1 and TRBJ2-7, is KAGVTQTPRYLIKTRGQQVTLSCSPISGHRSVSWYQQTPGQGLQFLFEYFSETQRNKGNFPGRFSGRQFSNSRSEMNVSTLELGDSALYLCASSLVAGYEQYFGPGTRLTVT.

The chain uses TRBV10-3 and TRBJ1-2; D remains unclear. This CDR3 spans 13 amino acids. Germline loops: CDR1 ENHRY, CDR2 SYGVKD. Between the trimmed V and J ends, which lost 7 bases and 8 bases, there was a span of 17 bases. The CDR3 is CAIMEPGEGGYTF. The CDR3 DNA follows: TGTGCCATCATGGAGCCCGGAGAAGGCGGCTACACCTTC.